This TCR beta chain emerged from a study of shared clonotypes between healthy human individuals (dated by TCRdb to 2019 to 2021). With respect to the entire study: A few men and a couple of women, aged 18 to 49 years, made up the cohort. For each donor, three plates each were used for CD4 naive and CD4 memory, two plates were used for CD8 naive, and one plate was used for CD8 memory. The study deeply sequenced blood TCR repertoires of about 5 healthy adults to estimate repertoire size and the extent of clonotype sharing between individuals. Different laboratories and diverse techniques were used to prepare libraries and sequence TCR repertoires, to increase sequencing depth and limit assay-specific biases. Between about 0.85 and 10 billion PBMCs per donor were obtained by leukapheresis. Results the study describes overall, beyond this receptor: Rarefaction of sorted-subset datasets indicated incomplete sequencing despite the large sequencing depth. When several donors were compared, the shared fraction of clonotypes was approximately 5% for naive CD4, over 3% for naive CD8, 2% to 2.5% for memory CD4, and 0.35% to 0.4% for memory CD8. Compared with non-shared clonotypes, clonotypes shared by all four sorted-subset donors had higher generation probabilities. Pairwise subsampling indicated that sequencing depth was expected to affect the degree of clonotype sharing among donors. Sampling was restricted to blood, and TCR repertoires in tissues likely differ from the TCR repertoires found in blood. Larger estimated clonotype richness was generally found for naive subsets than for memory subsets. The genetic and exposure-history diversity represented was limited by the small number of donors.

Cut back by 2 bases and 4 bases, the V and J ends lie 12 bases apart. CDR1 and CDR2 are drawn from the germline V gene: SGDLS, YYNGEE. From its cysteine to its phenylalanine, the CDR3 spans 15 amino acids. Of the read, only the CDR3 DNA is kept; its 45 bases are in frame from base 1. CD8 naive samples were obtained by positive selection for CCR7 among CD45RO-negative cells, yielding a CD45RA+CCR7+ population from which TemRA cells were excluded. Healthy HIV-negative adults with no recently reported acute infections or vaccinations were included as donors. Every donor was a Caucasian adult living in Nashville, Tennessee, USA. Blood was obtained by leukapheresis, after which PBMCs were separated by Ficoll-Histopaque density gradient centrifugation and cryopreserved in liquid nitrogen vapor phase. Analytical flow cytometry was used to check the purity and quantity of each magnetically sorted T cell population. Each sorted fraction had its genomic DNA isolated and then quantified by UV absorbance on a Nanodrop 2000c.

Using the deep immunoSEQ assay, TCR CDR3 regions were amplified from genomic DNA by multiplex PCR. For each cell subset, the extracted genomic DNA was distributed evenly across all wells of several immunoSEQ 96-well plates, and each plate served as one replicate. Each replicate PCR for sorted subsets received 200 ng genomic DNA, equal to roughly 33,000 T cell genomes. The purified libraries were quantified using a Qubit 3.0 fluorometer, sized with a Bioanalyzer 2100, and then quantified again using the KAPA Library Quantification kit. Every immunoSEQ 96-well plate was sequenced on a separate single-read 150-cycle Illumina NextSeq 550 flow cell. In the original analysis: The immunoSEQ output contained only junctional sequences without quality scores, so filtering could not match that applied to full-length reads. To assign V/J genes and CDR3, sequences were annotated against IMGT germline references using PyIR, a Python wrapper for IgBLAST v1.9. Reads were filtered out if the reads had weak V/J assignments (E-value above 1e-6), no CDR3, stop codons, out-of-frame junctions, or ambiguous translated residues. V3J clonotypes were defined as sequences sharing the same inferred V gene, J gene, and CDR3 amino acid sequence. Percentage overlap between repertoires was computed as shared unique clonotypes divided by the size of the smaller repertoire. Three approaches were used to assess repertoire richness: RTK rarefaction, the Chao1 estimator, and Recon v2.1 estimates of unobserved clonotypes. Generation probabilities for all TCRbeta clonotypes obtained by the gDNA method from a handful of donors were computed using OLGA. The immuneACCESS repertoire file appears here via TCRdb, limited to in-frame rearrangements. These files lack a portion of the clones; in checked studies, under half of the deficit traces to unresolved V genes, and the cause of the others is not known. D and trimming come from the DNA, and the V and J calls and clone size come from that table. The sample table holds almost 700,000 clones, of which 92% were seen once. About 24% of the sample lies in the top ten.

The count of this clone is one. Its antigen remains undetermined. No base quality information exists; no much larger clone differs at one position. Specimen: naive CD8+ T cells sorted from blood. The cell subset or site label, as the study defines it: CD45RA+CCR7+. The TCR was taken from a man younger than 45 in good health. Rearrangement joined TRBV9 to TRBJ2-2, with TRBD1 perhaps the D gene, on 5 matching bases. The nucleotide sequence reads as follows: TGTGCCAGCAGCGTCCACGACAGATTCACCGGGGAGCTGTTTTTT. This encodes CASSVHDRFTGELFF.